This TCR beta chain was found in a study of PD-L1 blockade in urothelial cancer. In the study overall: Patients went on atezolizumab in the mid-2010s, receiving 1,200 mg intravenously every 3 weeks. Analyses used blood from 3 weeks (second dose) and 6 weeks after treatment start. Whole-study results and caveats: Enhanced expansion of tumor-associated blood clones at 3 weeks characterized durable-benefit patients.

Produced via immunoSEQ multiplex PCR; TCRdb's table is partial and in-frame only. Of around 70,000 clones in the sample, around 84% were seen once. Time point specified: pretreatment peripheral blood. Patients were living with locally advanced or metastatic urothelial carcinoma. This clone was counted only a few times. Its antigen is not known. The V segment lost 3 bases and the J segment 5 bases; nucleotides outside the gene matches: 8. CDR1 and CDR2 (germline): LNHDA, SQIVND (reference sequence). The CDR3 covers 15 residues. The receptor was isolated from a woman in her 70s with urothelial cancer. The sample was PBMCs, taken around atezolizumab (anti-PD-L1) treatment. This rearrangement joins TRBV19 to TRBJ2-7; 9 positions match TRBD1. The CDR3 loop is CASSMGQGGPHEQYF. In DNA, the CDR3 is TGTGCCAGTAGTATGGGACAGGGAGGCCCCCACGAGCAGTACTTC.